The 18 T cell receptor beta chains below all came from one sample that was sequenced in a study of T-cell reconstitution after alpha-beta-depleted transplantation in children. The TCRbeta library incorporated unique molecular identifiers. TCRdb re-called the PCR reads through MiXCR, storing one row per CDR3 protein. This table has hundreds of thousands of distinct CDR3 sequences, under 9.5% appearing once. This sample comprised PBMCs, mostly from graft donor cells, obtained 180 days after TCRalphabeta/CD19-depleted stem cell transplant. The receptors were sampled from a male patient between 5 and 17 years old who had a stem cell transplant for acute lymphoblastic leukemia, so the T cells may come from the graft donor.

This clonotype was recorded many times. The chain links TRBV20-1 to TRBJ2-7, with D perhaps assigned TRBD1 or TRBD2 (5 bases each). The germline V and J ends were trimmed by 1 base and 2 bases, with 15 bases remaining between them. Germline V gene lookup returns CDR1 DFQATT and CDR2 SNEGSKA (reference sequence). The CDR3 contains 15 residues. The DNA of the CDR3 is TGCAGTGCTAGAGCCCTAAGCCAGGGACCCTACGAGCAGTACTTC. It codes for CSARALSQGPYEQYF.

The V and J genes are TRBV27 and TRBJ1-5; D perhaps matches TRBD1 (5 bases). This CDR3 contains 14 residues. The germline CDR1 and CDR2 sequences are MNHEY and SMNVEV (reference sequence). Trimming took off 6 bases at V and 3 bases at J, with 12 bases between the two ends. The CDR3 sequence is CASRARGLNQPQHF. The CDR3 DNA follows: TGTGCCAGCAGAGCCCGGGGCCTCAATCAGCCCCAGCATTTT.

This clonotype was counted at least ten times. CDR3 region: CASSESGPHNSPLHF. DNA of the CDR3: TGTGCCAGCAGTGAATCGGGACCCCATAATTCACCCCTCCACTTT. The chain uses TRBV2 and TRBJ1-6; D might be TRBD1 (5 bases). Trimming took off 2 bases at V and 5 bases at J, with 10 bases between the two ends. The CDR3 covers 15 residues. The germline V gene encodes CDR1 SNHLY and CDR2 FYNNEI.

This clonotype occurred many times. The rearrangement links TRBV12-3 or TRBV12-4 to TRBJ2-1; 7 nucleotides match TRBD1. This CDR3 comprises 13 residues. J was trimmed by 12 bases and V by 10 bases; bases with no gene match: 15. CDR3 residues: CAISRGKGSGQFF. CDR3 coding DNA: TGTGCCATCAGCAGGGGGAAGGGGAGTGGGCAGTTCTTC.

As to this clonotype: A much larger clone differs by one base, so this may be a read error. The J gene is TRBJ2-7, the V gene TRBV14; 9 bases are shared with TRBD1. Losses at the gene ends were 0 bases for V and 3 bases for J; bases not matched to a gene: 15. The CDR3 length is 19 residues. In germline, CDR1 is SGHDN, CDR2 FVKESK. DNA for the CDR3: TGTGCCAGCAGCCAAGACTCCGGGACAGGGACCCCCTCTCACTACGAGCAGTACTTC. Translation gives CASSQDSGTGTPSHYEQYF.

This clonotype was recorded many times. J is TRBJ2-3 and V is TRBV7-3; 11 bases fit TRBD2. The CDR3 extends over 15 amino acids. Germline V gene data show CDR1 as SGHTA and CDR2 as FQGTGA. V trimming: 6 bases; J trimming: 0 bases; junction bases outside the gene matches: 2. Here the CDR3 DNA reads TGTGCCAGCAGGACTAGCGGGGCTAGCACAGATACGCAGTATTTT. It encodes CASRTSGASTDTQYF.

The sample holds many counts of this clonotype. CDR3 amino acids: CSATGGDYGYTF. CDR3 coding DNA: TGCAGTGCTACAGGGGGCGACTATGGCTACACCTTC. The rearrangement links TRBV20-1 to TRBJ1-2; 8 bases line up with TRBD1. V gave up 4 bases and J gave up 3 bases; unmatched junction bases: 1. CDR1 and CDR2 from the germline V gene are DFQATT and SNEGSKA (reference sequence). This CDR3 contains 12 residues.

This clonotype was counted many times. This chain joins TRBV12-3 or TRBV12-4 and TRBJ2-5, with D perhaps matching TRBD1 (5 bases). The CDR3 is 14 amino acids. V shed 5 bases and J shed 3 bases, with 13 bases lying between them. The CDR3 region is CASSAVFREETQYF. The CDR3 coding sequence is TGTGCCAGCAGTGCCGTCTTCAGGGAAGAGACCCAGTACTTC.

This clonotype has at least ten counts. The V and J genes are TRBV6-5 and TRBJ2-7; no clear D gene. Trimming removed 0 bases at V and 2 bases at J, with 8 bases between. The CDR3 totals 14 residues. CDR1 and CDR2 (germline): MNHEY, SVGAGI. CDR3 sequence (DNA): TGTGCCAGCAGTTACTCGAATGGGCCCTACGAGCAGTACTTC. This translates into CASSYSNGPYEQYF.

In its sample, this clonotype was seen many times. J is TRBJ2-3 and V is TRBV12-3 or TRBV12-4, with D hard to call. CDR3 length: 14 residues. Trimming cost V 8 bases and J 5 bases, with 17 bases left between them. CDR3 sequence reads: CASAPRRLRDTQYF. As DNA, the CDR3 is TGTGCCAGCGCCCCGCGCCGGCTGAGAGATACGCAGTATTTT.

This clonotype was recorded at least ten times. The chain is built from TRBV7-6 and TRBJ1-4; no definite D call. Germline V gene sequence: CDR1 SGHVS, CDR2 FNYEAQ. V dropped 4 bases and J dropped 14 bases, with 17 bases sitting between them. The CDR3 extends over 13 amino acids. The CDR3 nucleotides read TGTGCCAGCAGCTCCAGAGCCCTTTCGAGGCTGTTTTTT. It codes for CASSSRALSRLFF.

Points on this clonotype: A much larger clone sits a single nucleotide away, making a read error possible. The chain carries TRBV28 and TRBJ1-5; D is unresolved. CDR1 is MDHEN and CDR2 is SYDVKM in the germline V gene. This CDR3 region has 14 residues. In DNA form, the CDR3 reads TGTGCCAGCAGTAAGGGAGGAAGCAATCGGCCCCAGCATTTT. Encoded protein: CASSKGGSNRPQHF.

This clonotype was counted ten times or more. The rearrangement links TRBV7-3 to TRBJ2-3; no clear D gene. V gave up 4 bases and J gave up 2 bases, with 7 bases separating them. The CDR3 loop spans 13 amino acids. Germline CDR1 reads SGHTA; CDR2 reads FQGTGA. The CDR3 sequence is CASSSSVTDTQYF. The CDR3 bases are TGTGCCAGCAGCTCCTCCGTCACAGATACGCAGTATTTT.

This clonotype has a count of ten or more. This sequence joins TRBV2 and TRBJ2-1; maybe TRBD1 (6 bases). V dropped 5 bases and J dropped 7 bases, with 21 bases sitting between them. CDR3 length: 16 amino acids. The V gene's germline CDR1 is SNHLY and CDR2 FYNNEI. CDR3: CASSPRTDPLRNEQFF. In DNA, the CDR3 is TGTGCCAGCAGTCCCCGGACAGACCCTTTGAGAAATGAGCAGTTCTTC.

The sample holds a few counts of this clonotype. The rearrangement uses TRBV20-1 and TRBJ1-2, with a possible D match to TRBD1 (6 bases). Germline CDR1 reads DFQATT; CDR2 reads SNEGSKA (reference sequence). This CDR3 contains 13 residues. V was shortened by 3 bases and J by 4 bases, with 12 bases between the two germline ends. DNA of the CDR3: TGCAGTGCTAGCCGGACAGCCCTCTATGGCTACACCTTC. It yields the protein CSASRTALYGYTF.

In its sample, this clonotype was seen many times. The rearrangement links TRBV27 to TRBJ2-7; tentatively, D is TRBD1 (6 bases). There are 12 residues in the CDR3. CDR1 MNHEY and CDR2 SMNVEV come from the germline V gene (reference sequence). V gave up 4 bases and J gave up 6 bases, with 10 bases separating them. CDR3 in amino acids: CASSYQGSEQYF. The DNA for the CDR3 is TGTGCCAGCAGTTATCAGGGGTCCGAGCAGTACTTC.

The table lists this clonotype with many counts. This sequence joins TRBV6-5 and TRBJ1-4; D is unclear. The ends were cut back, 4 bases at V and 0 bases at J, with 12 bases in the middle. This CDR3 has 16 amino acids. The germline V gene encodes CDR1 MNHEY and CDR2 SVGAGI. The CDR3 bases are TGTGCCAGCAGTTTCCCCTACAGTGCAACTAATGAAAAACTGTTTTTT. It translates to CASSFPYSATNEKLFF.

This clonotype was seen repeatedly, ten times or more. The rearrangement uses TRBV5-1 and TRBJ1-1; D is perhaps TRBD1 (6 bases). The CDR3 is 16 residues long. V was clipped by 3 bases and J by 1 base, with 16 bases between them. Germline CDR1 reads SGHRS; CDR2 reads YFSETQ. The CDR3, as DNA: TGCGCCAGCAGCTCAAGCCCCGGGACATCGAACACTGAAGCTTTCTTT. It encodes CASSSSPGTSNTEAFF.